This section outlines one T cell receptor beta chain sequence together with its context. The antigen is unknown. One entry per CDR3 protein results from TCRdb running MiXCR on the reads. The sample has more than 400,000 distinct CDR3 sequences, approximately 26% seen once. This record belongs to a study of T cell repertoires in cytomegalovirus infection. The wider study: It was the public TCR beta signatures that indicated both CMV infection and matching HLA type.

Trimming shortened V by 5 bases and J by 5 bases, and 15 bases separated the two germline ends. This CDR3 spans 14 amino acids. Germline V CDR1 and CDR2: SEHNR, FQNEAQ (reference sequence). General study results and limits: Summed frequency of shared TCR beta families picked out CMV carriers who also had the relevant HLA. The study found HLA-C-restricted CMV-specific TCR beta clonotypes dominating the ex vivo response.

Sequencing was done on a sample of PBMCs. The chain joins TRBV7-9 to TRBJ2-5, with D unclear. The TCR was taken from a human donor in good health (CMV status not recorded). Some clones in this sample may be carry-over from other donors' samples. The CDR3 DNA is TGTGCCAGCAGCCAATTAGGGTTGTTCGAGACCCAGTACTTC. It specifies CASSQLGLFETQYF. The whole variable domain, remainder taken from reference TRBV7-9 and TRBJ2-5, is DTGVSQNPRHKITKRGQNVTFRCDPISEHNRLYWYRQTLGQGPEFLTYFQNEAQLEKSRLLSDRFSAERPKGSFSTLEIQRTEQGDSAMYLCASSQLGLFETQYFGPGTRLLVL.